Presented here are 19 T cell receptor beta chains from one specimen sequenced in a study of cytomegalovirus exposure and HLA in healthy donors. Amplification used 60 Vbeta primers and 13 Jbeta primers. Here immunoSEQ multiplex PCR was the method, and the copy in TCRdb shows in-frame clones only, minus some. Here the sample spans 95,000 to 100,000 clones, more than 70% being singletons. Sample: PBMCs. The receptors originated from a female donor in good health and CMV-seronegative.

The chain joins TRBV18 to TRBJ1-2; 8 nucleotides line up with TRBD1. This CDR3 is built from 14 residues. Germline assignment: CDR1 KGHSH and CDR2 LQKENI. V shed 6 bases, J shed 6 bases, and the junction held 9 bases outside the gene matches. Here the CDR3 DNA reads TGTGCCAGCTCCAAGGACAGGGAGGGAAATGGCTACACCTTC. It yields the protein CASSKDREGNGYTF.

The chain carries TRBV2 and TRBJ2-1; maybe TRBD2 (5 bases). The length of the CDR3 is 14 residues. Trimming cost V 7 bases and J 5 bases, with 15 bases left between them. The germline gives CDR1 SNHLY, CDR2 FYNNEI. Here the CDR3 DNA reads TGTGCCAGCACCGCGGGCGAGTCTCACAATGAGCAGTTCTTC. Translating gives CASTAGESHNEQFF.

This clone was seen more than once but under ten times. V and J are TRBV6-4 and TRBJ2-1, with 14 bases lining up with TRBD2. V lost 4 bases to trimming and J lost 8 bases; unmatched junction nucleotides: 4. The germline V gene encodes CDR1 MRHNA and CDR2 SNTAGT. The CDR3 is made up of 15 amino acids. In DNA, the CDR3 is TGTGCCAGCAGTGCGACTAGCGGGGGGGCTTATGAGCAGTTCTTC. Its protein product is CASSATSGGAYEQFF.

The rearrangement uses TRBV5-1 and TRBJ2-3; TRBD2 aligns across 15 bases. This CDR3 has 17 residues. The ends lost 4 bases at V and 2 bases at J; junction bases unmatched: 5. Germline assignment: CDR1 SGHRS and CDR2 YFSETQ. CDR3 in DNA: TGCGCCAGCAGCCAGGGGACTAGCGGGAGGTACACAGATACGCAGTATTTT. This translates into CASSQGTSGRYTDTQYF.

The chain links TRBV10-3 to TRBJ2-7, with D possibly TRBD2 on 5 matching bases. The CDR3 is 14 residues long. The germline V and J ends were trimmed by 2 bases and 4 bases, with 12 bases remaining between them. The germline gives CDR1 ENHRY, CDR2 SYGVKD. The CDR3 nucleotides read TGTGCCATCAGTGAGGTGAGGGTTGGGTACGAGCAGTACTTC. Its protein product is CAISEVRVGYEQYF.

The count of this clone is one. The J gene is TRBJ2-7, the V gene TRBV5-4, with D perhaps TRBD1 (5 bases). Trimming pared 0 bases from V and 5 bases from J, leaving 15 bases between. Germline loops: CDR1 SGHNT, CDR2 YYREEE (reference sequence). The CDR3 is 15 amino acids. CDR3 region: CASSLVRGKVDEQYF. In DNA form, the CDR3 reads TGTGCCAGCAGCTTGGTTAGGGGTAAGGTGGACGAGCAGTACTTC.

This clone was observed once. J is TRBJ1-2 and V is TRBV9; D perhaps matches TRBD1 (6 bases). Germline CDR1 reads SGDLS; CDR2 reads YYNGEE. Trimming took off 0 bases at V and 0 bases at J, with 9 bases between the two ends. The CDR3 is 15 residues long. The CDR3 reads CASSVDAGANYGYTF. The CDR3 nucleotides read TGTGCCAGCAGCGTAGATGCAGGGGCTAACTATGGCTACACCTTC. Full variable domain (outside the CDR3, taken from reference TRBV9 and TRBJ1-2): DSGVTQTPKHLITATGQRVTLRCSPRSGDLSVYWYQQSLDQGLQFLIQYYNGEERAKGNILERFSAQQFPDLHSELNLSSLELGDSALYFCASSVDAGANYGYTFGSGTRLTVV.

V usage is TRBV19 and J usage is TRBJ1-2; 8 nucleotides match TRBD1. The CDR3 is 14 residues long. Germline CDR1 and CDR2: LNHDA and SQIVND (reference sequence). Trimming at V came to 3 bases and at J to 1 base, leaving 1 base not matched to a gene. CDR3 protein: CASSIGQGNYGYTF. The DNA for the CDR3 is TGTGCCAGTAGTATCGGACAGGGTAACTATGGCTACACCTTC.

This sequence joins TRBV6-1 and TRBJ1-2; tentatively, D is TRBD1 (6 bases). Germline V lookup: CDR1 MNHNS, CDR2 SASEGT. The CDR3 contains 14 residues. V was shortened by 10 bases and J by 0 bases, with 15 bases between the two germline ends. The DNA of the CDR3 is TGTGCCACCATCTGGACAGTTGCTAACTATGGCTACACCTTC. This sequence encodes CATIWTVANYGYTF.

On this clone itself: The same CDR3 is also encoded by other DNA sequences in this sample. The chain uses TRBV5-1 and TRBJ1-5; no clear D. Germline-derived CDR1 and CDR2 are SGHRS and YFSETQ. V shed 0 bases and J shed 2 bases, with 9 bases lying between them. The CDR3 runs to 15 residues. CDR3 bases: TGCGCCAGCAGCTTGGGAGGGATTGGCAATCAGCCCCAGCATTTT. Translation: CASSLGGIGNQPQHF.

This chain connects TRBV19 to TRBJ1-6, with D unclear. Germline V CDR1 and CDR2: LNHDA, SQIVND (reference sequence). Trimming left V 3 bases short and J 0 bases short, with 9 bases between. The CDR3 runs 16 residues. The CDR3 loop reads CASSIARSSYNSPLHF. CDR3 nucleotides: TGTGCCAGTAGTATTGCACGGAGCTCCTATAATTCACCCCTCCACTTT.

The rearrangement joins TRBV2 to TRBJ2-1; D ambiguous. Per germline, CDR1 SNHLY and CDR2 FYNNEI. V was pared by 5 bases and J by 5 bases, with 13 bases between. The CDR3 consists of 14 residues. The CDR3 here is CASSRGLFDNEQFF. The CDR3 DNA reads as TGTGCCAGCAGTCGAGGCCTGTTTGACAATGAGCAGTTCTTC.

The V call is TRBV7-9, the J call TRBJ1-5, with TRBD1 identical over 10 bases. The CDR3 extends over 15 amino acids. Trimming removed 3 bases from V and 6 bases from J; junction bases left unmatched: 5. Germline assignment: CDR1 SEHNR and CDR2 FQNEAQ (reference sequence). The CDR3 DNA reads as TGTGCCAGCAGCTTGACAGGGGGCGAGACTCAGCCCCAGCATTTT. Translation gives CASSLTGGETQPQHF.

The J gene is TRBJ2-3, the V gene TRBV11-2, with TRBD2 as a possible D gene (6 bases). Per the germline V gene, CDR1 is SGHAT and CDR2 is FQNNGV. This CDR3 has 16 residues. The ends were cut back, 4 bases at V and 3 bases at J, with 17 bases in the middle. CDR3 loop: CASSSTVAAGTDTQYF. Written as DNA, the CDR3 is TGTGCCAGCAGCTCAACAGTTGCGGCGGGGACAGATACGCAGTATTTT.

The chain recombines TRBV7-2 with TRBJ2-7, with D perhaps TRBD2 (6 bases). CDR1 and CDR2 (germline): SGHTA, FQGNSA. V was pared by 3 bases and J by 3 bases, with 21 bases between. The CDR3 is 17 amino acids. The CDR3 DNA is TGTGCCAGCAGCTTGCGTAGGCCGGGACTCCGGTTCTACGAGCAGTACTTC. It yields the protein CASSLRRPGLRFYEQYF.

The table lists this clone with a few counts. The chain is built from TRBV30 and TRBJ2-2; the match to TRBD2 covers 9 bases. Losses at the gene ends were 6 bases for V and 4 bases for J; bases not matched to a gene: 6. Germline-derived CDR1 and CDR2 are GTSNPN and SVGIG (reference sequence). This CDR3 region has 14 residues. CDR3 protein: CACTGTSSTGELFF. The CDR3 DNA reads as TGTGCCTGCACCGGGACTAGCAGCACCGGGGAGCTGTTTTTT.

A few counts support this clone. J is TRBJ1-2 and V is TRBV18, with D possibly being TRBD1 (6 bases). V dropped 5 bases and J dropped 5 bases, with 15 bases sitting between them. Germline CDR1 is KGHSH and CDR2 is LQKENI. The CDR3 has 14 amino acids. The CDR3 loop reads CASSTGQGTYGYTF. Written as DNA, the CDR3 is TGTGCCAGCTCAACTGGGCAGGGGACATATGGCTACACCTTC. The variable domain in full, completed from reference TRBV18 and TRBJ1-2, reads NAGVMQNPRHLVRRRGQEARLRCSPMKGHSHVYWYRQLPEEGLKFMVYLQKENIIDESGMPKERFSAEFPKEGPSILRIQQVVRGDSAAYFCASSTGQGTYGYTFGSGTRLTVV.

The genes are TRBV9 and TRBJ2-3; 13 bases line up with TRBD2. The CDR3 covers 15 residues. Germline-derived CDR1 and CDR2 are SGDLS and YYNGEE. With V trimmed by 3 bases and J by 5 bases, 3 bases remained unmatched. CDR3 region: CASSGLAGGLDTQYF. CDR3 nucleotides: TGTGCCAGCAGCGGACTAGCGGGAGGATTAGATACGCAGTATTTT.

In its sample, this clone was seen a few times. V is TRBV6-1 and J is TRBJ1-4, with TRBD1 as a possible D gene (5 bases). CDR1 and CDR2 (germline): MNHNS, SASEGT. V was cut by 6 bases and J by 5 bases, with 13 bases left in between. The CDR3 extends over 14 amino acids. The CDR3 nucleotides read TGTGCCAGCAGCCTCCGTCCAGGGAATGAAAAACTGTTTTTT. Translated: CASSLRPGNEKLFF.